Each of the 16 T cell receptor beta chains below was sequenced from the same sample in a study of blood T cell repertoires in COVID-19. Produced via immunoSEQ multiplex PCR; TCRdb's table is partial and in-frame only. The table has 100,000 to 150,000 clones, over 75% seen once. Source material: peripheral blood. These receptors all come from a woman older than 75 with acute or convalescent COVID-19.

The gene calls are TRBV7-2 and TRBJ2-3; 10 positions match TRBD1. Germline values: CDR1 SGHTA, CDR2 FQGNSA. The CDR3 is 16 residues long. Trimming cost V 7 bases and J 4 bases; bases outside gene matches: 11. For the CDR3, the DNA is TGTGCCAGCACCCCCTCTGTCGGGACAGGGGCAGATACGCAGTATTTT. This encodes CASTPSVGTGADTQYF.

V and J are TRBV13 and TRBJ1-1; D is unresolved. Trimming shortened V by 6 bases and J by 0 bases, and 17 bases separated the two germline ends. CDR3 length equals 16 residues. Per the germline V gene, CDR1 is PRHDT and CDR2 is FYEKMQ (reference sequence). CDR3 protein: CASSRGVQELNTEAFF. The CDR3 DNA is TGTGCCAGCAGTCGGGGAGTTCAGGAACTGAACACTGAAGCTTTCTTT.

The rearrangement joins TRBV10-3 to TRBJ1-3, with D possibly being TRBD1 (6 bases). Germline assignment: CDR1 ENHRY and CDR2 SYGVKD. V was trimmed by 6 bases and J by 4 bases, leaving 13 bases between them. This CDR3 contains 14 residues. The DNA of the CDR3 is TGTGCCATCAGGGGGACAATTTCAGGAAACACCATATATTTT. Encoded protein: CAIRGTISGNTIYF.

The chain employs TRBV7-9 and TRBJ1-6; 8 nucleotides align to TRBD1. CDR3 length: 14 amino acids. From germline, CDR1 is SEHNR and CDR2 FQNEAQ (reference sequence). V trimming: 4 bases; J trimming: 10 bases; junction bases outside the gene matches: 6. DNA of the CDR3: TGTGCCAGCAGCTCAGGGGGCGCCTACTCACCCCTCCACTTT. Translated: CASSSGGAYSPLHF.

The CDR3 reads CASSQVNRGGNTEAFF. The DNA for the CDR3 is TGCGCCAGCAGCCAGGTAAACAGGGGCGGGAACACTGAAGCTTTCTTT. The rearrangement uses TRBV4-3 and TRBJ1-1, with 7 positions matching TRBD1. The V gene's germline CDR1 is LGHNA and CDR2 YSLEER. The CDR3 has 16 amino acids. The ends lost 3 bases at V and 1 base at J; junction bases unmatched: 8.

The V and J genes are TRBV5-4 and TRBJ2-1; maybe TRBD2 (5 bases). This CDR3 has 19 residues. Germline V gene sequence: CDR1 SGHNT, CDR2 YYREEE (reference sequence). V was shortened by 2 bases and J by 8 bases, with 29 bases between the two germline ends. CDR3 protein: CASSLSMLEEVGDGDEQFF. The CDR3 bases are TGTGCCAGCAGCTTATCGATGCTCGAGGAGGTCGGGGATGGAGATGAGCAGTTCTTC.

This chain links TRBV24-1 with TRBJ2-5; D ambiguous. Trimming stripped 0 bases from V and 10 bases from J, with 11 bases between. Per the germline V gene, CDR1 is KGHDR and CDR2 is SFDVKD. This CDR3 contains 13 residues. CDR3 DNA sequence: TGTGCCACCAGTGATTTGGCCGAGGTGGGCCAGTACTTC. Protein product: CATSDLAEVGQYF.

The chain combines TRBV19 with TRBJ1-4; no clear D gene. With 8 bases removed from V and 8 bases from J, the gap between germline ends came to 15 bases. The germline gives CDR1 LNHDA, CDR2 SQIVND (reference sequence). This CDR3 contains 13 residues. The CDR3 bases are TGTGCCAGTTCGAAGACTATCGCAGAAAAACTGTTTTTT. Protein product: CASSKTIAEKLFF.

CDR3 DNA: TGTGCCAGTAGTATCGATGGGGCCTCCTATAATTCACCCCTCCACTTT. Residues: CASSIDGASYNSPLHF. The chain recombines TRBV19 with TRBJ1-6; possibly TRBD1 for D (5 bases). Germline CDR1 LNHDA, CDR2 SQIVND (reference sequence). Trimming removed 3 bases at V and 0 bases at J, with 9 bases between. The CDR3 covers 16 residues.

The CDR3 here is CATSRDSGQAYGYTF. Here the CDR3 DNA reads TGTGCCACCAGCAGAGATTCGGGACAGGCCTATGGCTACACCTTC. This chain links TRBV15 with TRBJ1-2, with 8 bases identical to TRBD1. Germline values: CDR1 LNHNV, CDR2 YYDKDF (reference sequence). V shed 0 bases, J shed 4 bases, and the junction held 4 bases outside the gene matches. The CDR3 spans 15 residues. Looking up the rest from reference TRBV15 and TRBJ1-2 gives the full variable domain: DAMVIQNPRYQVTQFGKPVTLSCSQTLNHNVMYWYQQKSSQAPKLLFHYYDKDFNNEADTPDNFQSRRPNTSFCFLDIRSPGLGDTAMYLCATSRDSGQAYGYTFGSGTRLTVV.

The genes are TRBV7-2 and TRBJ2-3; D ambiguous. V gave up 5 bases and J gave up 8 bases, with 11 bases separating them. This CDR3 contains 12 residues. Germline V gene sequence: CDR1 SGHTA, CDR2 FQGNSA. The CDR3 DNA is TGTGCCAGCAGCACCCCTACGGGTACGCAGTATTTT. Its translation is CASSTPTGTQYF.

Notes on this clone: The sample holds other DNA sequences that translate to the same CDR3. The chain employs TRBV2 and TRBJ2-3; the D gene is possibly TRBD1 (6 bases). The germline CDR1 and CDR2 sequences are SNHLY and FYNNEI. CDR3 length: 12 residues. Trimming pared 4 bases from V and 6 bases from J, leaving 8 bases between. CDR3 DNA sequence: TGTGCCAGCAGTGTAAGGGGGGATACGCAGTATTTT. Protein product: CASSVRGDTQYF. The entire variable domain, with the rest obtained from reference TRBV2 and TRBJ2-3, is as follows: EPEVTQTPSHQVTQMGQEVILRCVPISNHLYFYWYRQILGQKVEFLVSFYNNEISEKSEIFDDQFSVERPDGSNFTLKIRSTKLEDSAMYFCASSVRGDTQYFGPGTRLTVL.

CDR3 protein: CASSDRVNQPQHF. The CDR3 DNA follows: TGTGCCAGCAGTGACAGGGTCAATCAGCCCCAGCATTTT. The chain recombines TRBV6-6 with TRBJ1-5; TRBD1 matches at 7 bases. The V gene end was trimmed by 5 bases and the J gene end by 3 bases; junction bases not matched to a gene: 1. This CDR3 is built from 13 residues. Germline assignment: CDR1 MNHNY and CDR2 SVGAGI (reference sequence).

The chain employs TRBV6-1 and TRBJ1-5; 8 bases align to TRBD1. The CDR3 covers 16 residues. Trimming cost V 4 bases and J 2 bases; bases outside gene matches: 7. Per the germline V gene, CDR1 is MNHNS and CDR2 is SASEGT. The CDR3 DNA is TGTGCCAGCAGTGTCCAGGGGGCTGTAGGCAATCAGCCCCAGCATTTT. Translated: CASSVQGAVGNQPQHF.

This clone has a single count. V and J are TRBV6-5 and TRBJ1-3; 7 bases match TRBD1. The germline V gene has CDR1 MNHEY and CDR2 SVGAGI. The CDR3 sequence is 14 residues long. V trimming: 7 bases; J trimming: 1 base; junction bases outside the gene matches: 4. The CDR3 DNA reads TGTGCCAGCATACAGGGGCAATCTGGAAACACCATATATTTT. Protein sequence: CASIQGQSGNTIYF.

The V call is TRBV2, the J call TRBJ1-2; D might be TRBD1 (5 bases). The CDR3 loop spans 17 amino acids. V shed 7 bases and J shed 1 base, with 22 bases lying between them. CDR1 and CDR2 (germline): SNHLY, FYNNEI. For the CDR3, the DNA is TGTGCCAGCAAGCGTGACCGGACAAGGGGTGTTAACTATGGCTACACCTTC. Translated: CASKRDRTRGVNYGYTF.